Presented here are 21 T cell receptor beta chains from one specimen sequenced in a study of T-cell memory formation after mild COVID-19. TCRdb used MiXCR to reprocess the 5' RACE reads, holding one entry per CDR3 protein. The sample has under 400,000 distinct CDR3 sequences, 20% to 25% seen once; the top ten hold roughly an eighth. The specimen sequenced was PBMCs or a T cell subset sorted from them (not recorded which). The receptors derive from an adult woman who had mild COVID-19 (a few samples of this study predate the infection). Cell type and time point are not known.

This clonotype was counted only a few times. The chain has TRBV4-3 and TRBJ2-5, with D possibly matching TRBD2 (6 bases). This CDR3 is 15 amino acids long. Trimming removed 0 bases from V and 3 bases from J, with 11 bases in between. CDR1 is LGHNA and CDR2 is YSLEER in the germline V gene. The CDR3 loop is CASSQEGREEETQYF. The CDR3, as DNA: TGCGCCAGCAGCCAAGAGGGGCGGGAAGAAGAGACCCAGTACTTC.

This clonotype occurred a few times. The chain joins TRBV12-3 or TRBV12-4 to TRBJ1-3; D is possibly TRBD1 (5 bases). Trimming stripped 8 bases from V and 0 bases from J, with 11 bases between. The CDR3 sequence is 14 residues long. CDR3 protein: CASVSTDSGNTIYF. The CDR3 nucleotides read TGTGCCAGCGTTTCGACAGACTCTGGAAACACCATATATTTT.

CDR3 residues: CASSLGGASGYSEQFF. DNA of the CDR3: TGTGCCAGCAGCTTGGGTGGGGCTAGCGGTTATAGTGAGCAGTTCTTC. The chain recombines TRBV7-6 with TRBJ2-1; 7 nucleotides align to TRBD2. The junction had 14 bases not matched to a gene; V was cut back by 3 bases and J by 9 bases. The CDR3 is 16 residues long. Per germline, CDR1 SGHVS and CDR2 FNYEAQ.

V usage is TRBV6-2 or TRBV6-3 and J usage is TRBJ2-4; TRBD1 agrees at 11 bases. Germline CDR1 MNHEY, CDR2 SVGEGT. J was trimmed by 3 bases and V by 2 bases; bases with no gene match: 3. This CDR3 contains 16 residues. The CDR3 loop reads CASSYPGTGGKNIQYF. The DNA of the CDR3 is TGTGCCAGCAGTTACCCCGGGACAGGGGGCAAAAACATTCAGTACTTC.

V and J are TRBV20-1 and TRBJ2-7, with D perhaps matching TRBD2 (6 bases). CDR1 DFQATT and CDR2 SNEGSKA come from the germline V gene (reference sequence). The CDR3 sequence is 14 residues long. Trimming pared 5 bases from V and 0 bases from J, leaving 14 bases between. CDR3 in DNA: TGCAGTGCTTCTGGGGAGGTCAGCTCCTACGAGCAGTACTTC. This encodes CSASGEVSSYEQYF.

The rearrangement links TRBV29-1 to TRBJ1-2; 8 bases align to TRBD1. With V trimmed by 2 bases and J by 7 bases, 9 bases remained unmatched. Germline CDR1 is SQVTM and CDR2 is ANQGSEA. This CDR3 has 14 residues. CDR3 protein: CSVEFGSGGSGYTF. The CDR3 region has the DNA TGCAGCGTTGAATTCGGGTCAGGGGGCAGTGGCTACACCTTC.

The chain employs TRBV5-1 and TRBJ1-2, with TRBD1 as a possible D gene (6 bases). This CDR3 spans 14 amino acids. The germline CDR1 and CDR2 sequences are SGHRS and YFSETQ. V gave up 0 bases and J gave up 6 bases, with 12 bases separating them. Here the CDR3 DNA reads TGCGCCAGCAGCTTGGCCCTGGCAGGGGATGGCTACACCTTC. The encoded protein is CASSLALAGDGYTF.

In nucleotides, the CDR3 is TGTGCCAGCAGCCAAGATTTTGGTGCGGATTACAATGAGCAGTTCTTC. As protein: CASSQDFGADYNEQFF. The chain uses TRBV14 and TRBJ2-1; unclear D gene. Trimming removed 0 bases at V and 4 bases at J, with 13 bases between. Germline CDR1 SGHDN, CDR2 FVKESK. The CDR3 has 16 residues.

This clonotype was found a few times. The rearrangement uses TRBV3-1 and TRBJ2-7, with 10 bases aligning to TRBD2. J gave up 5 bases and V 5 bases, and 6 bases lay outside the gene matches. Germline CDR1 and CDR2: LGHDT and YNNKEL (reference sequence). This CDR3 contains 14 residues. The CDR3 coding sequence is TGTGCCAGCAGCGTCGGGCTAGCGGGAGACGAGCAGTACTTC. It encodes CASSVGLAGDEQYF.

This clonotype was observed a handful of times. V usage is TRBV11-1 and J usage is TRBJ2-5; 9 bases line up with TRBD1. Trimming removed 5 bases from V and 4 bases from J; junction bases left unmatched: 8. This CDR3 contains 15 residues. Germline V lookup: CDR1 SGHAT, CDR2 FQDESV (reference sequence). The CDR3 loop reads CASSQNRGQGETQYF. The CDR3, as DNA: TGTGCCAGCAGCCAGAACAGGGGGCAGGGAGAGACCCAGTACTTC.

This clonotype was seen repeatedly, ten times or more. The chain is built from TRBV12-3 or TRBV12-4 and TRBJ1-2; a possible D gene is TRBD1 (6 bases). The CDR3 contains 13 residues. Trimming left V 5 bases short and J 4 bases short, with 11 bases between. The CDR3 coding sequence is TGTGCCAGCAGTCAGGACAGTTCCTATGGCTACACCTTC. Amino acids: CASSQDSSYGYTF.

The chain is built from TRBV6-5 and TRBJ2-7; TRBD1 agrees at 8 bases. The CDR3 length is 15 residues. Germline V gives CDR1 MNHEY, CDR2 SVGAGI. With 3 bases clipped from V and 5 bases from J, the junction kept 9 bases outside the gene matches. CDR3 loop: CASSYGQGRVDEQYF. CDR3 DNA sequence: TGTGCCAGCAGTTATGGACAGGGTCGTGTGGACGAGCAGTACTTC.

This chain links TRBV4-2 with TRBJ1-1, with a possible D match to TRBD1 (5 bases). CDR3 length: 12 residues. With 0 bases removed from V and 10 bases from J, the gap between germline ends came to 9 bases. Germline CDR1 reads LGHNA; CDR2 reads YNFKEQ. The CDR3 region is CASSQDVGGAFF. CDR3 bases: TGTGCCAGCAGCCAAGACGTCGGGGGAGCTTTCTTT.

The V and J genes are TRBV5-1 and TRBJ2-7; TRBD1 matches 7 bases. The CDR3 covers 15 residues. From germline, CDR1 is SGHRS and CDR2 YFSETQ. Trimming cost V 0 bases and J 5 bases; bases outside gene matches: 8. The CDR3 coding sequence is TGCGCCAGCAGCTTGGCCGGTGACAGGGCACACGAGCAGTACTTC. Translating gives CASSLAGDRAHEQYF.

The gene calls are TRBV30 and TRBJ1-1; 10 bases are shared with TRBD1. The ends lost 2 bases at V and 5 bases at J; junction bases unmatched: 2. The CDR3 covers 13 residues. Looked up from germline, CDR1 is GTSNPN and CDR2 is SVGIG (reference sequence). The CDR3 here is CAWSTDRGTEAFF. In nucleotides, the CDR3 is TGTGCCTGGAGTACGGACAGGGGGACTGAAGCTTTCTTT. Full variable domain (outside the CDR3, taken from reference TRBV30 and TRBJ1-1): SQTIHQWPATLVQPVGSPLSLECTVEGTSNPNLYWYRQAAGRGLQLLFYSVGIGQISSEVPQNLSASRPQDRQFILSSKKLLLSDSGFYLCAWSTDRGTEAFFGQGTRLTVV.

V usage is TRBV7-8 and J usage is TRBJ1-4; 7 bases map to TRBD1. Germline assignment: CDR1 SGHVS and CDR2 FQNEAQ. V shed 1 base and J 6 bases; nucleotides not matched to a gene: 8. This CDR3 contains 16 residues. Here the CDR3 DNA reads TGTGCCAGCAGCTTAGTGTGGACAGGAAGGGATGAAAAACTGTTTTTT. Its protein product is CASSLVWTGRDEKLFF.

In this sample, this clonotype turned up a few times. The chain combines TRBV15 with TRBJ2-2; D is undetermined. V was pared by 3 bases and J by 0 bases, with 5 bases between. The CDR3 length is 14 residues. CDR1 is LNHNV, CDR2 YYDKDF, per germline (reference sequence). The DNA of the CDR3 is TGTGCCACCAGCAGTGCTCCGAACACCGGGGAGCTGTTTTTT. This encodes CATSSAPNTGELFF.

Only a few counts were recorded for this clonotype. The CDR3 is CASSEFSGAVYEQYF. The CDR3, as DNA: TGTGCCAGCAGTGAATTTAGCGGGGCGGTCTACGAGCAGTACTTC. The chain combines TRBV2 with TRBJ2-7; 8 bases are a match to TRBD2. Per germline, CDR1 SNHLY and CDR2 FYNNEI. The J segment lost 3 bases and the V segment lost 2 bases, leaving 6 bases of the junction unmatched. This CDR3 is built from 15 residues.

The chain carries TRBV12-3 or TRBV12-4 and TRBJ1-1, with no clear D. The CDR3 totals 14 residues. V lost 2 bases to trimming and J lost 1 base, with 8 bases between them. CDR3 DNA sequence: TGTGCCAGCAGTTTATTAACAGCGAACACTGAAGCTTTCTTT. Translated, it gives CASSLLTANTEAFF.

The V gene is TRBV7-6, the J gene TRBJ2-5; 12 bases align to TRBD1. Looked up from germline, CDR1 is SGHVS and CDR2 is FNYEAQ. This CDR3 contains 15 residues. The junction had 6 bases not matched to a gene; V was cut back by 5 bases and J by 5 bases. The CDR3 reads CASSMGQGAGETQYF. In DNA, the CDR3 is TGTGCCAGCAGCATGGGACAGGGGGCCGGGGAGACCCAGTACTTC.

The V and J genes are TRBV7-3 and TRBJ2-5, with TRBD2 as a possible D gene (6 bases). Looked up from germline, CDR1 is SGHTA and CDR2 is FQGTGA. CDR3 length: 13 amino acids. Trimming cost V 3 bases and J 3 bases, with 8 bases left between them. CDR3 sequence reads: CASSLASEETQYF. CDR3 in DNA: TGTGCCAGCAGCTTGGCTAGCGAAGAGACCCAGTACTTC.